What follows is one T cell receptor beta chain and its context. The data stem from a study of T cells after somatic rescue of genetic block. TCRdb keeps only in-frame clones here, not all; method: immunoSEQ multiplex PCR. This sample carries about 110,000 clones, under 95% of them seen once, and the ten largest clones take approximately 1.4%. The germline gives CDR1 MNHEY, CDR2 SVGAGI. Trimming took 6 bases from V and 9 from J, leaving 9 bases between them. This CDR3 comprises 12 residues. This clonotype was obtained from a woman under 30. Source material: peripheral blood mononuclear cells (PBMCs). V usage is TRBV6-5 and J usage is TRBJ1-6, with D possibly matching TRBD1 (6 bases). The CDR3: CASRVGGSPLHF. In DNA form, the CDR3 reads TGTGCCAGCAGGGTAGGGGGTTCACCCCTCCACTTT.